This passage covers 4 T cell receptor beta chains from one sample sequenced in a study of Graves' ophthalmopathy and Graves' hyperthyroidism. Beta-chain TCR CDR3 regions were amplified from RNA transcripts. HTBI-primed first-round RT-PCR preceded second-round multiplex PCR. One entry per CDR3 protein results from TCRdb running MiXCR on the multiplex PCR reads. Of about 220,000 distinct CDR3 sequences listed, roughly 21% are singletons. The sample consisted of peripheral blood. These TCRs come from a woman in her forties or fifties with Graves' ophthalmopathy.

This sequence joins TRBV19 and TRBJ1-1; tentatively, D is TRBD1 (6 bases). Trimming removed 9 bases at V and 0 bases at J, with 17 bases between. The CDR3 has 15 amino acids. Germline V gene sequence: CDR1 LNHDA, CDR2 SQIVND (reference sequence). Written as DNA, the CDR3 is TGTGCCAGCTCCCCGGGGGCCAACATGAACACTGAAGCTTTCTTT. Protein: CASSPGANMNTEAFF.

Concerning this clonotype: At one end, the junction sequence differs from germline, possibly due to a read error. The chain has TRBV10-3 and TRBJ1-2, with D unresolved. Germline V CDR1 and CDR2: ENHRY, SYGVKD. The CDR3 sequence is 15 residues long. The CDR3: CAISEHVGSNYGYIF. The DNA of the CDR3 is TGTGCCATCAGTGAGCACGTCGGTTCTAACTATGGCTACATCTTC.

At least ten counts were recorded for this clonotype. V is TRBV5-1 and J is TRBJ2-7; a possible D gene is TRBD2 (5 bases). Germline V CDR1 and CDR2: SGHRS, YFSETQ. The CDR3 length is 15 residues. V was pared by 4 bases and J by 3 bases, with 17 bases between. CDR3 nucleotides: TGCGCCAGCAGCCCCCGTAGTCGCGGGCACTACGAGCAGTACTTC. Amino acids: CASSPRSRGHYEQYF.

V gene TRBV30 combines with J gene TRBJ1-2, with TRBD1 matching over 8 bases. Germline CDR1 and CDR2: GTSNPN and SVGIG (reference sequence). The CDR3 has 13 amino acids. V shed 1 base, J shed 5 bases, and the junction held 3 bases outside the gene matches. The CDR3 loop is CAWSGTGRYGYTF. CDR3 DNA: TGTGCCTGGAGTGGGACAGGGAGGTATGGCTACACCTTC.